These 13 T cell receptor beta chains were all obtained from the same sample, sequenced in a study of T-cell reconstitution after alpha-beta-depleted transplantation in children. The TCRbeta library incorporated unique molecular identifiers. TCRdb reprocessed the PCR reads with MiXCR, giving one entry per CDR3 protein. The sample contains some 200,000 distinct CDR3 sequences, about 8.4% of which appear only once. The input for sequencing was PBMCs, mostly from graft donor cells, taken 360 days after TCRalphabeta/CD19-depleted stem cell transplant. These receptors were obtained from a male patient between 2 and 10 years old who had a stem cell transplant for acute myeloid leukemia, so the T cells may come from the graft donor.

Ten or more counts support this clonotype. The chain employs TRBV12-3 or TRBV12-4 and TRBJ2-7, with TRBD1 as a possible D gene (6 bases). The CDR3 has 14 residues. V lost 5 bases and J 3 bases, leaving 14 bases between the germline ends. The CDR3 here is CASSLGGSFYEQYF. Here the CDR3 DNA reads TGTGCCAGCAGTCTAGGGGGAAGTTTCTACGAGCAGTACTTC.

The CDR3 spells CSARDYRLTDTQYF. CDR3 DNA sequence: TGCAGTGCCCGGGACTACCGGCTCACAGATACGCAGTATTTT. This chain connects TRBV20-1 to TRBJ2-3; TRBD2 aligns across 7 bases. The germline V gene encodes CDR1 DFQATT and CDR2 SNEGSKA (reference sequence). V lost 6 bases to trimming and J lost 2 bases; unmatched junction nucleotides: 8. This CDR3 contains 14 residues.

The chain recombines TRBV7-9 with TRBJ1-6; 8 positions match TRBD1. CDR3 length: 14 residues. Unmatched junction bases numbered 6, after V lost 5 bases and J lost 9 bases. Germline assignment: CDR1 SEHNR and CDR2 FQNEAQ (reference sequence). CDR3 residues: CASSRRGQGSPLHF. The CDR3 nucleotides are TGTGCCAGCAGCCGCAGGGGGCAGGGTTCACCCCTCCACTTT.

The V gene is TRBV3-1, the J gene TRBJ2-1; 10 positions match TRBD2. The CDR3 is 18 amino acids. Germline V gives CDR1 LGHDT, CDR2 YNNKEL (reference sequence). V lost 0 bases to trimming and J lost 6 bases; unmatched junction nucleotides: 11. CDR3 sequence reads: CASSQDSVLAGNLNEQFF. Here the CDR3 DNA reads TGTGCCAGCAGCCAAGATTCGGTACTAGCGGGGAATCTCAATGAGCAGTTCTTC.

This clonotype was seen repeatedly, ten times or more. V and J are TRBV20-1 and TRBJ2-2, with 7 bases fitting TRBD2. This CDR3 comprises 16 residues. The germline V gene encodes CDR1 DFQATT and CDR2 SNEGSKA (reference sequence). J gave up 0 bases and V 0 bases, and 4 bases lay outside the gene matches. CDR3 amino acids: CSAREVGLANTGELFF. CDR3 DNA sequence: TGCAGTGCTAGAGAAGTAGGACTAGCGAACACCGGGGAGCTGTTTTTT.

This chain's CDR3 is CASSLADLTGAGYTF. The CDR3 DNA reads as TGCGCCAGCAGCTTAGCTGATCTGACAGGGGCCGGCTACACCTTC. This chain connects TRBV5-1 to TRBJ1-2; 8 nucleotides agree with TRBD1. V lost 2 bases, J lost 8 bases, and 11 bases stayed unmatched. The CDR3 runs 15 residues. Germline CDR1 and CDR2: SGHRS and YFSETQ.

Ten or more counts support this clonotype. V usage is TRBV20-1 and J usage is TRBJ2-7; no firm D call. CDR1 and CDR2 (germline): DFQATT, SNEGSKA (reference sequence). The CDR3 is 10 amino acids. V gave up 6 bases and J gave up 10 bases, with 13 bases separating them. The CDR3 DNA is TGCAGTGCCCCTACCGGGCGTCAGTACTTC. Amino acids: CSAPTGRQYF.

This clonotype has a handful of counts. The rearrangement uses TRBV12-3 or TRBV12-4 and TRBJ2-1, with D perhaps matching TRBD2 (6 bases). CDR3 size: 15 residues. V gave up 8 bases and J gave up 3 bases, with 17 bases separating them. The CDR3 loop reads CASRRMSGYYNEQFF. The CDR3 DNA reads TGTGCCAGCCGCCGAATGAGCGGGTACTACAATGAGCAGTTCTTC.

This clonotype has a count of ten or more. The CDR3 DNA sequence: TGCGCCAGCAGCCGAACTAGCGGGGGGCTATCTTCCCCCGGGGAGCTGTTTTTT. It encodes CASSRTSGGLSSPGELFF. The chain joins TRBV5-1 to TRBJ2-2, with 12 bases fitting TRBD2. The CDR3 runs 18 residues. The germline V gene has CDR1 SGHRS and CDR2 YFSETQ. V shed 4 bases and J 6 bases; nucleotides not matched to a gene: 13.

The sample holds many counts of this clonotype. The CDR3 DNA reads as TGCAGCGTTGAATGGGGGGCGTTGAACTATGGCTACACCTTC. Protein: CSVEWGALNYGYTF. The rearrangement joins TRBV29-1 to TRBJ1-2, with D possibly TRBD1 on 6 matching bases. V was shortened by 2 bases and J by 2 bases, with 12 bases between the two germline ends. In germline, CDR1 is SQVTM, CDR2 ANQGSEA. CDR3 length equals 14 residues. Full variable domain (outside the CDR3, taken from reference TRBV29-1 and TRBJ1-2): SAVISQKPSRDICQRGTSLTIQCQVDSQVTMMFWYRQQPGQSLTLIATANQGSEATYESGFVIDKFPISRPNLTFSTLTVSNMSPEDSSIYLCSVEWGALNYGYTFGSGTRLTVV.

This clonotype was seen ten or more times. The chain couples TRBV5-8 to TRBJ2-2; D gene unclear. V shed 2 bases and J shed 7 bases, with 0 bases lying between them. CDR1 and CDR2 (germline): SGHTS, YDEGEE. The CDR3 extends over 10 amino acids. CDR3 protein: CASSFGELFF. In nucleotides, the CDR3 is TGTGCCAGCAGCTTCGGGGAGCTGTTTTTT.

The V and J genes are TRBV29-1 and TRBJ2-1; the match to TRBD1 covers 10 bases. V lost 4 bases, J lost 7 bases, and 4 bases stayed unmatched. CDR1 and CDR2 (germline): SQVTM, ANQGSEA. This CDR3 contains 13 residues. The CDR3 region is CSVAGQGRNEQFF. CDR3 bases: TGCAGCGTTGCGGGACAGGGGCGGAATGAGCAGTTCTTC.

V gene TRBV12-5 combines with J gene TRBJ2-1; the D call may be TRBD1 or TRBD2 (5 bases each). Trimming left V 3 bases short and J 5 bases short, with 14 bases between. The germline V gene encodes CDR1 LGHNT and CDR2 FRNRAP. The CDR3 contains 15 residues. Written as DNA, the CDR3 is TGTGCTAGTGGTTTAAGGCAGGGACCGAACAATGAGCAGTTCTTC. It codes for CASGLRQGPNNEQFF.